What follows is one T cell receptor beta chain and its context. The count of this clone is one. Its antigen has not been determined. No base-level quality is on record; no much larger clone is a single base apart. At the junction V is shortened by 6 bases and J by 3 bases; bases outside the gene matches: 2. Looking up the germline V gene yields CDR1 SNHLY and CDR2 FYNNEI. The CDR3 contains 14 residues, cysteine and phenylalanine counted. Kept here is only the CDR3 DNA, which spans 42 bases and is read in frame from base 1. The sample comes from a study of cytomegalovirus exposure and HLA in healthy donors (dated by TCRdb to 2015 to 2018). About the investigation overall: According to a later analysis, the roughly 120 validation repertoires were produced on the same platform as the approximately 600 repertoires of the first cohort. The aim of the study was to test whether cataloging public T cell receptors could identify signatures of past pathogen exposure. Along with the 666-subject first cohort, a separate validation cohort of over a hundred different subjects was used. To predict cytomegalovirus infection status, the study combined high-throughput TCR immunosequencing, statistical association of individual TCRs with disease status, and machine learning.

Separate from the roughly 660-subject first cohort, the validation cohort of 90 to 150 subjects was the group to which the donors belonged. The investigation overall reported the following: In the study, some 160 TCR beta chains were listed as associated with cytomegalovirus. Of the cluster scores, 85% to 95% were above 0 in a later analysis, which found that TCRs clustered in the first cohort also tended to co-occur in the 120 validation repertoires. Three of the identified cytomegalovirus-associated TCR beta chains were confirmed in vitro to be specific for cytomegalovirus antigens. It was suggested by the authors that the approach could potentially be generalized to other disease states and immunological phenotypes. The classifier was reported to diagnose cytomegalovirus status with high specificity and sensitivity in both the original and validation cohorts. Most TCR sequences were seen in very few donors, while some public TCRs were found in many individuals. A later analysis had no HLA typing for the validation cohort, so co-occurrence there was scored across all 130 or so repertoires.

Receptor amplification or capture employed the immunoSEQ multiplex PCR assay. In the source study's methods: A statistical classification framework was built to diagnose cytomegalovirus status from the catalog of TCR beta chain sequences. TCRdb limited this immuneACCESS table to in-frame rearrangements with V and J called. A share of clones is missing; checked studies link under half to unresolved V genes, and the rest is unexplained. V, J and clone size reflect that table, while D and trimming were determined from the DNA. For this sample the table gives about 110,000 clones, of which around 95% were detected only once. Clones ranked in the top ten supply 0.67% of the sample.

The clonotype was recovered from a woman under 30 in good health and CMV-seronegative. The rearranged chain carries TRBV2 and TRBJ1-3, with 10 bases in between that match TRBD1. The sample taken for sequencing was PBMCs. The CDR3 loop reads CASRGTGDGNTIYF. The bases are TGTGCCAGCAGGGGGACAGGGGATGGAAACACCATATATTTT. Supplemented by the reference TRBV2 and TRBJ1-3 proteins around the CDR3, the complete variable domain is EPEVTQTPSHQVTQMGQEVILRCVPISNHLYFYWYRQILGQKVEFLVSFYNNEISEKSEIFDDQFSVERPDGSNFTLKIRSTKLEDSAMYFCASRGTGDGNTIYFGEGSWLTVV.